These T cell receptor beta chains were read from a single sample in a study of T cell changes during pregnancy in multiple sclerosis. Method: immunoSEQ multiplex PCR; TCRdb's copy keeps in-frame clones and lacks some. This sample has around 92,000 clones, with 90% to 95% found just once. This specimen was peripheral blood, taken in the third trimester of pregnancy. These receptors all stem from a female donor with multiple sclerosis, enrolled in a pregnancy study. Each CDR3 is given with its conserved first and last residue. The order of the fields is D gene, V gene, J gene, CDR3 protein. A D gene is named only where the DNA matches it firmly.

d_gene: NA
v_gene: TRBV11-1
j_gene: TRBJ2-5
CDR3aa: CASSLSRLNQETQYF

d_gene: NA
v_gene: TRBV29-1
j_gene: TRBJ2-5
CDR3aa: CSVEIRIQETQYF

d_gene: NA
v_gene: TRBV28
j_gene: TRBJ1-4
CDR3aa: CASSFVLGGNEKLFF

d_gene: NA
v_gene: TRBV5-1
j_gene: TRBJ1-1
CDR3aa: CASSSYGRNTEAFF

d_gene: NA
v_gene: TRBV6-1
j_gene: TRBJ1-2
CDR3aa: CASRTGGGGFYGYTF

d_gene: NA
v_gene: TRBV18
j_gene: TRBJ1-1
CDR3aa: CASSPKIGTEAFF

d_gene: TRBD2
v_gene: TRBV2
j_gene: TRBJ2-5
CDR3aa: CASTWTSGSVSMETQYF

d_gene: NA
v_gene: TRBV19
j_gene: TRBJ2-1
CDR3aa: CASRTEGGASTRNEQFF

d_gene: TRBD2
v_gene: TRBV25-1
j_gene: TRBJ2-1
CDR3aa: CASSDGLAEINEQFF

d_gene: NA
v_gene: TRBV28
j_gene: TRBJ2-7
CDR3aa: CASNKGASYEQYF

d_gene: NA
v_gene: TRBV29-1
j_gene: TRBJ2-7
CDR3aa: CSVVGSSYEQYF

d_gene: NA
v_gene: TRBV18
j_gene: TRBJ2-1
CDR3aa: CASSGRTTYNEQFF

d_gene: NA
v_gene: TRBV7-9
j_gene: TRBJ1-1
CDR3aa: CASSLVRTEAFF

d_gene: NA
v_gene: TRBV5-8
j_gene: TRBJ1-1
CDR3aa: CASRRQTNTEAFF

d_gene: TRBD1
v_gene: TRBV20-1
j_gene: TRBJ2-7
CDR3aa: CSARDRTGVYF

d_gene: NA
v_gene: TRBV4-3
j_gene: TRBJ2-7
CDR3aa: CASSPSSGSTYEQYF

d_gene: TRBD1
v_gene: TRBV25-1
j_gene: TRBJ1-1
CDR3aa: CASRATGVSEAFF

d_gene: NA
v_gene: TRBV28
j_gene: TRBJ2-1
CDR3aa: CASSLLNEQFF

d_gene: TRBD1
v_gene: TRBV20-1
j_gene: TRBJ2-7
CDR3aa: CSALGQGALYF

d_gene: TRBD1
v_gene: TRBV18
j_gene: TRBJ2-7
CDR3aa: CASSPPTGFPYEQYF